This is a list of T cell receptor beta chains from one sample in a study of T cell responses to AZD1222 COVID-19 vaccine. Only in-frame clones appear in the TCRdb table, and some are missing; sequencing was by immunoSEQ multiplex PCR. The sample carries 140,000 to 150,000 clones, 92% recorded once. Sequencing was performed on peripheral blood, taken on day 0 of AZD1222 vaccination. The receptors were gathered from an adult in good health. Both conserved end residues are part of each CDR3. Each record gives: J gene, clone size, D gene, V gene, CDR3 DNA, CDR3 protein. A D gene is named only where the DNA matches it firmly. For some rows the clone size is stated as once, few or many, or as a class when expanded; others skip it.

J: TRBJ2-7; size: NA; D: NA; V: TRBV4-3; DNA: TGCGCCAGCAGCCAACAAATCAGCACCGGGGCCTGGGGAGAGCAGTACTTC; CDR3: CASSQQISTGAWGEQYF
J: TRBJ2-1; size: NA; D: NA; V: TRBV5-1; DNA: TGCGCCAGCACCCCAGCCCGAACAGTGCTTATGGGCAATGAGCAGTTCTTC; CDR3: CASTPARTVLMGNEQFF
J: TRBJ1-3; size: once; D: NA; V: TRBV4-1; DNA: TGCGCCAGCAGCCAAGAACGCGGGGGAGGGGGAAACACCATATATTTT; CDR3: CASSQERGGGGNTIYF
J: TRBJ2-7; size: NA; D: NA; V: TRBV14; DNA: TGTGCCAGCAGCCCCGAGGGACATCGGTCCTACGAGCAGTACTTC; CDR3: CASSPEGHRSYEQYF
J: TRBJ2-3; size: NA; D: TRBD2; V: TRBV2; DNA: TGTGCCAGCACCCTAGGCGGCGGGAGGACCCCAGATACGCAGTATTTT; CDR3: CASTLGGGRTPDTQYF
J: TRBJ2-1; size: NA; D: TRBD2; V: TRBV5-4; DNA: TGTGCCAGCAGCCCTAGCGGGAGGGTGAGGAATGAGCAGTTCTTC; CDR3: CASSPSGRVRNEQFF
J: TRBJ2-1; size: NA; D: NA; V: TRBV5-5; DNA: TGTGCCAGCAGCTTTCTTCCCCGCTCCAATGAGCAGTTCTTC; CDR3: CASSFLPRSNEQFF
J: TRBJ2-3; size: NA; D: NA; V: TRBV24-1; DNA: TGTGCCACCAGTGACCGGACAGTCACAGATACGCAGTATTTT; CDR3: CATSDRTVTDTQYF
J: TRBJ2-3; size: NA; D: NA; V: TRBV7-8; DNA: TGTGCCAGCAGCTCCTCCGCCTCAGATACGCAGTATTTT; CDR3: CASSSSASDTQYF
J: TRBJ2-2; size: NA; D: NA; V: TRBV3-1/TRBV3-2; DNA: TGTGCCAGCAGCCAAGGGGCCGGAGGAGAGACCGGGGAGCTGTTTTTT; CDR3: CASSQGAGGETGELFF
J: TRBJ2-5; size: NA; D: NA; V: TRBV13; DNA: TGTGCCAGCAGCTTAGAAAGTGGAGAGACCCAGTACTTC; CDR3: CASSLESGETQYF
J: TRBJ2-7; size: once; D: TRBD1; V: TRBV19; DNA: TGTGCCAGTAGTACCGGGACAGGGTATGAGCAGTACTTC; CDR3: CASSTGTGYEQYF
J: TRBJ2-7; size: NA; D: TRBD2; V: TRBV27; DNA: TGTGCCAGCAGTCCGGGACTAGCGGGGAACGAGCAGTACTTC; CDR3: CASSPGLAGNEQYF
J: TRBJ1-4; size: NA; D: NA; V: TRBV6-5; DNA: TGTGCCAGCAAGAGGGGGAATGAAAAACTGTTTTTT; CDR3: CASKRGNEKLFF
J: TRBJ2-2; size: NA; D: NA; V: TRBV2; DNA: TGTGCCAGCAGTGTGACGGGAGAGACCGGGGAGCTGTTTTTT; CDR3: CASSVTGETGELFF
J: TRBJ1-4; size: NA; D: NA; V: TRBV18; DNA: TGTGCCAGCTCACCCGCGCTCCGGTTAAGGGAAAAACTGTTTTTT; CDR3: CASSPALRLREKLFF
J: TRBJ2-6; size: once; D: NA; V: TRBV11-2; DNA: TGTGCCAGCAGCTGGGTTAGAGCCGGGGCCAACGTCCTGACTTTC; CDR3: CASSWVRAGANVLTF
J: TRBJ2-7; size: NA; D: NA; V: TRBV18; DNA: TGTGCCAGCTCACTGGGACGGACCTACGAGCAGTACTTC; CDR3: CASSLGRTYEQYF
J: TRBJ1-1; size: NA; D: NA; V: TRBV4-1; DNA: TGCGCCAGCAGCTACCGGGACACTGGAGGGACTGAAGCTTTCTTT; CDR3: CASSYRDTGGTEAFF
J: TRBJ2-7; size: NA; D: NA; V: TRBV15; DNA: TGTGCCACCAGCAGAGATTCGGGATTTTCCTACGAGCAGTACTTC; CDR3: CATSRDSGFSYEQYF
J: TRBJ2-7; size: NA; D: NA; V: TRBV10-3; DNA: TGTGCCACCAGGGCTCGGACAGTTTACGAGCAGTACTTC; CDR3: CATRARTVYEQYF
J: TRBJ2-1; size: NA; D: TRBD2; V: TRBV10-3; DNA: TGTGCCATCAGCGAAGAAGCGGGAACCTACAATGAGCAGTTCTTC; CDR3: CAISEEAGTYNEQFF